A selection of T cell receptor beta chains follows, all from one sample in a study of graft-versus-host responses after intestinal transplantation. Libraries were prepared by immunoSEQ multiplex PCR; TCRdb keeps only in-frame clonotypes and omits some of them. The data hold under 85,000 clones, with roughly 94% observed a single time. These receptors' targets are unknown. This sample comprised unstimulated CD8+ T cells sorted from spleen or lymph node cells, obtained before intestinal transplant. All receptors come from a human donor who received an intestinal transplant. Both conserved end residues are part of each CDR3. The order of the fields is V gene, D gene, J gene, CDR3 protein. D genes are given only for firm matches.

>TRBV27|NA|TRBJ2-3
CASSLRQYTDTQYF
>TRBV27|TRBD1|TRBJ2-7
CASSLSGQGATEQYF
>TRBV5-4|TRBD2|TRBJ2-2
CASSLRREMAGELFF
>TRBV27|NA|TRBJ2-7
CASSPSYEQYF
>TRBV7-2|TRBD1|TRBJ1-1
CASSPGQGGTEAFF
>TRBV7-6|TRBD2|TRBJ2-1
CASSLTRTSGSNEQFF
>TRBV27|TRBD1|TRBJ1-3
CASSVPGTGGPWNGNTIYF
>TRBV13|NA|TRBJ2-5
CASSLEGETQYF
>TRBV15|TRBD2|TRBJ2-1
CATSRPPPGGSRNEQFF
>TRBV19|TRBD2|TRBJ2-7
CASSDGRGALGYEQYF
>TRBV6-5|NA|TRBJ2-7
CASSYYGPPYEQYF
>TRBV10-3|TRBD2|TRBJ2-1
CATLNPVAGYNEQFF
>TRBV7-9|TRBD1|TRBJ2-1
CASSSGQGISYNEQFF
>TRBV7-8|TRBD2|TRBJ2-5
CASSLGEPAGGPLGEQYF
>TRBV2|TRBD2|TRBJ2-7
CASRLTSGGHEQYF
>TRBV7-9|TRBD2|TRBJ2-7
CASSLAPSGTVGEQYF
>TRBV6-5|NA|TRBJ1-3
CASSYLGAGNTIYF
>TRBV10-3|NA|TRBJ2-1
CAISQNSFLDEQFF
>TRBV5-4|NA|TRBJ2-2
CASSSNTGELFF
>TRBV5-1|TRBD2|TRBJ2-1
CASSLSGSSYNEQFF
>TRBV6-6|TRBD1|TRBJ2-1
CASSEYDRGLSNEQFF
>TRBV12-5|TRBD2|TRBJ2-3
CASGLSTSGRADTQYF
>TRBV19|NA|TRBJ1-2
CASSIPSSAYGYTF
>TRBV7-9|NA|TRBJ2-1
CASSRTASSYNEQFF
>TRBV9|TRBD2|TRBJ2-3
CARSTSGKTDTQYF
>TRBV9|NA|TRBJ2-7
CASSVGSDGYEQYF
>TRBV4-1|NA|TRBJ2-7
CASSQIQGSYEQYF
>TRBV29-1|TRBD1|TRBJ1-2
CSVEVTGGLKSNYGYTF
>TRBV7-9|NA|TRBJ2-7
CASSSRPGQQYF
>TRBV27|TRBD1|TRBJ1-1
CASSHPTGSGTEAFF
>TRBV28|TRBD2|TRBJ2-7
CASSWFSGRGYEQYF
>TRBV19|TRBD1|TRBJ2-3
CASSIIWTGVPDTQYF
>TRBV28|NA|TRBJ1-2
CASTLRRDYGYTF
>TRBV9|NA|TRBJ1-1
CASSVDREGGEAFF
>TRBV10-2|NA|TRBJ2-1
CASRLANEQFF
>TRBV4-1|NA|TRBJ2-3
CASSQVRLGTDTQYF
>TRBV5-6|TRBD2|TRBJ2-1
CASSFGTSGIYEQFF
>TRBV5-1|NA|TRBJ1-5
CASRTDSNQPQHF
>TRBV27|NA|TRBJ1-1
CASSLSRGRPQAFF
>TRBV2|NA|TRBJ2-7
CASTMGLNEQYF
>TRBV19|NA|TRBJ2-7
CASSSGHSYEQYF
>TRBV28|NA|TRBJ1-5
CASNGDRLNQPQHF
>TRBV18|NA|TRBJ2-5
CASSPQDREGTQYF
>TRBV5-1|TRBD2|TRBJ2-1
CASSSAGPFDEQFF
>TRBV2|TRBD2|TRBJ2-5
CASSLVYLTGGETQYF
>TRBV27|TRBD2|TRBJ2-1
CASSLIAGDTYNEQFF
>TRBV2|NA|TRBJ2-3
CASSEGSVQYF
>TRBV19|NA|TRBJ2-1
CASSIGTVTSYNEQFF
>TRBV27|NA|TRBJ1-2
CASSLTGLNYGYTF